Following are 18 T cell receptor beta chains from one sample sequenced in a study of shared clonotypes between healthy human individuals. Clones were sequenced by immunoSEQ multiplex PCR, and TCRdb holds only the in-frame ones, with some missing. The data contain 2 million to 2.5 million clones, over 90% of them singletons. Sequenced sample: naive CD4+ T cells from PBMCs. The subset here: CD45RA+ positively selected. The receptors shown here come from a man younger than 35 in good health. Some clones in this sample may be carry-over from other donors' samples.

This chain links TRBV28 with TRBJ1-1; 7 bases map to TRBD1. The CDR3 is 13 residues long. V trimming: 6 bases; J trimming: 4 bases; junction bases outside the gene matches: 5. The germline CDR1 and CDR2 sequences are MDHEN and SYDVKM. CDR3 protein: CASSPNRGTEAFF. CDR3 nucleotide sequence: TGTGCCAGCAGCCCAAACAGGGGCACTGAAGCTTTCTTT. Full variable domain (outside the CDR3, taken from reference TRBV28 and TRBJ1-1): DVKVTQSSRYLVKRTGEKVFLECVQDMDHENMFWYRQDPGLGLRLIYFSYDVKMKEKGDIPEGYSVSREKKERFSLILESASTNQTSMYLCASSPNRGTEAFFGQGTRLTVV.

The V and J genes are TRBV4-2 and TRBJ1-2; 8 bases align to TRBD1. Trimming removed 1 base from V and 2 bases from J; junction bases left unmatched: 6. Germline-derived CDR1 and CDR2 are LGHNA and YNFKEQ. There are 16 residues in the CDR3. The CDR3 bases are TGTGCCAGCAGCCAAGCGACAGGGGCGAAAAACTATGGCTACACCTTC. It is translated as CASSQATGAKNYGYTF.

The rearrangement links TRBV6-5 to TRBJ2-7; D might be TRBD1 (5 bases). The ends were cut back, 4 bases at V and 3 bases at J, with 10 bases in the middle. The CDR3 is 13 residues long. The germline V gene encodes CDR1 MNHEY and CDR2 SVGAGI. In DNA, the CDR3 is TGTGCCAGCAGTTTCCGACAGTACTACGAGCAGTACTTC. This codes for CASSFRQYYEQYF.

This chain links TRBV4-1 with TRBJ1-1; TRBD1 agrees at 8 bases. The germline gives CDR1 MGHRA, CDR2 YSYEKL. The CDR3 has 15 residues. The V gene end was trimmed by 2 bases and the J gene end by 2 bases; junction bases not matched to a gene: 4. The CDR3 region has the DNA TGCGCCAGCAGCCAACGACAGGGGAGCAACACTGAAGCTTTCTTT. It specifies CASSQRQGSNTEAFF.

V gene TRBV6-1 combines with J gene TRBJ1-5; a possible D gene is TRBD1 (5 bases). V dropped 4 bases and J dropped 5 bases, with 18 bases sitting between them. Germline lookup yields CDR1 MNHNS and CDR2 SASEGT. The CDR3 covers 16 residues. CDR3 region: CASSVGGWGLDQPQHF. CDR3 coding DNA: TGTGCCAGCAGTGTGGGGGGGTGGGGCTTGGATCAGCCCCAGCATTTT.

The CDR3 nucleotides are TGCGCCAGCAGTGAGGACAGGGTTCGTTCCTACGAGCAGTACTTC. It specifies CASSEDRVRSYEQYF. The chain has TRBV10-2 and TRBJ2-7, with TRBD1 identical over 7 bases. Trimming took 2 bases from V and 1 from J; bases not matched to a gene: 5. Germline V gene lookup returns CDR1 WSHSY and CDR2 SAAADI. CDR3 length: 15 residues.

This rearrangement joins TRBV7-8 to TRBJ1-2; D not certain. Germline V gene data show CDR1 as SGHVS and CDR2 as FQNEAQ. Deletions cut 5 bases from V and 5 bases from J, with 9 bases between. This CDR3 spans 12 amino acids. In nucleotides, the CDR3 is TGTGCCAGCAGCCCCCCGGGGTATGGCTACACCTTC. Residues: CASSPPGYGYTF.

The chain couples TRBV7-3 to TRBJ2-5, with TRBD2 matching 11 bases. Germline V gene lookup returns CDR1 SGHTA and CDR2 FQGTGA. CDR3 length: 14 amino acids. V trimming: 5 bases; J trimming: 5 bases; junction bases outside the gene matches: 4. CDR3 region: CASSLTSGTETQYF. CDR3 in DNA: TGTGCCAGCAGCCTGACTAGCGGGACGGAGACCCAGTACTTC.

The chain couples TRBV10-1 to TRBJ2-1; perhaps TRBD2 as D (5 bases). From germline, CDR1 is WNHNN and CDR2 SYGVQD (reference sequence). Trimming removed 5 bases at V and 6 bases at J, with 5 bases between. CDR3 length equals 11 residues. The CDR3 sequence: CASSRGNEQFF. CDR3 in DNA: TGCGCCAGCAGTCGGGGCAATGAGCAGTTCTTC.

The rearrangement links TRBV27 to TRBJ2-7, with 8 positions matching TRBD1. The CDR3 extends over 13 amino acids. V lost 6 bases, J lost 2 bases, and 3 bases stayed unmatched. Germline V gene sequence: CDR1 MNHEY, CDR2 SMNVEV (reference sequence). CDR3 coding DNA: TGTGCCAGCAGGTGGACAGGGACCTACGAGCAGTACTTC. Translated: CASRWTGTYEQYF.

The genes are TRBV7-2 and TRBJ2-3; D possibly corresponds to TRBD2 (5 bases). Trimming removed 5 bases at V and 10 bases at J, with 25 bases between. This CDR3 contains 16 residues. Per the germline V gene, CDR1 is SGHTA and CDR2 is FQGNSA. This chain's CDR3 is CASSRPPRGDLYAQYF. In DNA, the CDR3 is TGTGCCAGCAGCCGCCCTCCTCGGGGAGACCTATACGCGCAGTATTTT. Variable domain in full (rest from reference TRBV7-2 and TRBJ2-3): GAGVSQSPSNKVTEKGKDVELRCDPISGHTALYWYRQSLGQGLEFLIYFQGNSAPDKSGLPSDRFSAERTGGSVSTLTIQRTQQEDSAVYLCASSRPPRGDLYAQYFGPGTRLTVL.

This clone was seen more than once but under ten times. The rearrangement uses TRBV19 and TRBJ2-7; no reliable D call. Germline lookup yields CDR1 LNHDA and CDR2 SQIVND (reference sequence). V gave up 2 bases and J gave up 2 bases, with 10 bases separating them. The CDR3 runs 14 residues. In DNA, the CDR3 is TGTGCCAGTAGTATAAGTCCAGCCGCCTACGAGCAGTACTTC. Protein sequence: CASSISPAAYEQYF.

As regards this clone: Compared with germline, one end of the junction differs, possibly owing to a read error. The chain employs TRBV28 and TRBJ2-1; 12 nucleotides agree with TRBD2. The CDR3 spans 13 residues. Germline V gene sequence: CDR1 MDHEN, CDR2 SYDVKM. DNA for the CDR3: TGTGCCAGCAGTTTAATTCGGACTAGCGGGAATCTCTTC. This sequence encodes CASSLIRTSGNLF.

This clone was seen more than once but under ten times. The chain carries TRBV9 and TRBJ1-1; weak D call: TRBD1 (5 bases). V lost 4 bases and J lost 1, with 14 bases in between. There are 15 residues in the CDR3. CDR1 and CDR2 from the germline V gene are SGDLS and YYNGEE. The CDR3 DNA is TGTGCCAGCAGCCGGATGGGGGAGGCGAACACTGAAGCTTTCTTT. This translates into CASSRMGEANTEAFF. The full variable domain, with the rest looked up from reference TRBV9 and TRBJ1-1, is DSGVTQTPKHLITATGQRVTLRCSPRSGDLSVYWYQQSLDQGLQFLIQYYNGEERAKGNILERFSAQQFPDLHSELNLSSLELGDSALYFCASSRMGEANTEAFFGQGTRLTVV.

Points on this clone: Other DNA variants within this sample encode the same CDR3. This chain links TRBV28 with TRBJ1-5; D unresolved. This CDR3 comprises 14 residues. Trimming removed 2 bases at V and 1 base at J, with 6 bases between. Germline CDR1 reads MDHEN; CDR2 reads SYDVKM. The CDR3 spells CASSLVQSNQPQHF. CDR3 DNA sequence: TGTGCCAGCAGTTTAGTACAGAGCAATCAGCCCCAGCATTTT.

V gene TRBV6-5 combines with J gene TRBJ1-2; D is uncertain. The CDR3 contains 15 residues. V lost 2 bases, J lost 1 base, and 11 bases lay in between. Germline assignment: CDR1 MNHEY and CDR2 SVGAGI. The CDR3 protein is CASSYTTLDNYGYTF. Written as DNA, the CDR3 is TGTGCCAGCAGTTACACGACCCTTGATAACTATGGCTACACCTTC.

This chain joins TRBV7-8 and TRBJ1-1; unclear D gene. The CDR3 length is 16 residues. CDR1 SGHVS and CDR2 FQNEAQ come from the germline V gene. Deletions cut 1 base from V and 5 bases from J, with 17 bases between. The CDR3 nucleotides are TGTGCCAGCAGCTTAGAGTGGCCGGGGTGGTTTACTGAAGCTTTCTTT. It is translated as CASSLEWPGWFTEAFF. The entire variable domain, with the rest obtained from reference TRBV7-8 and TRBJ1-1, is as follows: GAGVSQSPRYKVAKRGQDVALRCDPISGHVSLFWYQQALGQGPEFLTYFQNEAQLDKSGLPSDRFFAERPEGSVSTLKIQRTQQEDSAVYLCASSLEWPGWFTEAFFGQGTRLTVV.

The CDR3 spells CASSIGQEPRTQYF. In nucleotides, the CDR3 is TGCGCCAGCAGCATAGGGCAGGAACCGAGGACCCAGTACTTC. The V gene is TRBV5-1, the J gene TRBJ2-5; D uncertain. V was trimmed by 4 bases and J by 7 bases, leaving 17 bases between them. The CDR3 has 14 residues. CDR1 and CDR2 (germline): SGHRS, YFSETQ.